The T cell receptor beta chain under discussion was sequenced for a study of beta chain features in type 1 diabetes. The whole isolated RNA underwent reverse transcription, so sequencing captured expressed TCRB transcripts. Clones were read by immunoSEQ multiplex PCR, and TCRdb kept only the in-frame ones, dropping some. The sample yields about 340,000 clones, roughly a tenth seen once. On this clone itself: Its antigen is undetermined.

Whole-study findings and limits: Type 1 diabetes patients showed a moderate but significant shortening of TCRB CDR3s in all four CD4+ subsets.

The CDR3 sequence is 17 residues long. Germline lookup yields CDR1 LNHDA and CDR2 SQIVND (reference sequence). Between the trimmed V and J ends, which lost 7 bases and 0 bases, there was a span of 21 bases. This clonotype originated in a young man with type 1 diabetes. The chain carries TRBV19 and TRBJ1-1, with D tentatively TRBD1 (6 bases). Sequenced: central memory CD4+ T cells from blood. The CDR3, as DNA: TGTGCCAGTACCCCCTCCGTGGGGGCGTTCATGAACACTGAAGCTTTCTTT. This sequence encodes CASTPSVGAFMNTEAFF. The full variable domain, completed using reference TRBV19 and TRBJ1-1, is DGGITQSPKYLFRKEGQNVTLSCEQNLNHDAMYWYRQDPGQGLRLIYYSQIVNDFQKGDIAEGYSVSREKKESFPLTVTSAQKNPTAFYLCASTPSVGAFMNTEAFFGQGTRLTVV.